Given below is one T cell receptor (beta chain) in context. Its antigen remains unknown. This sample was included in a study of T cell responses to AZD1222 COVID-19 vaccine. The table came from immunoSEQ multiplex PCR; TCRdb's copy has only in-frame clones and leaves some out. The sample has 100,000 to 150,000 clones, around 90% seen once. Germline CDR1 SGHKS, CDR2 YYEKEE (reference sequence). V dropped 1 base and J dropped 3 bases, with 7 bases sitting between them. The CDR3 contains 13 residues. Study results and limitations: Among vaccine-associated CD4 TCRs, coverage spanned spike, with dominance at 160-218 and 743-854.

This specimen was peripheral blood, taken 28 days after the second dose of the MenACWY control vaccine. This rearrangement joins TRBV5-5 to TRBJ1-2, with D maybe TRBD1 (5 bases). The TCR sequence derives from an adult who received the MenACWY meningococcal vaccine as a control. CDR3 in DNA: TGTGCCAGCAGCTTGACGACAGACTATGGCTACACCTTC. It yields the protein CASSLTTDYGYTF.